The 23 T cell receptor beta chains in this list originate from one sample, sequenced in a study of molecular identifiers for immune sequencing clone quantification (dated by TCRdb to the late 2010s). The receptor library was made with PCR. These reads were obtained on an Illumina HiSeq 4000. The raw public data were reprocessed by TCRdb itself: fastp quality trimming at Q25, MiXCR clonotype calling, in-frame beta chains only. Every CDR3 protein is listed once, alongside the most common genes and DNA of its rows. The sample records about 320,000 distinct CDR3 sequences, over 20% of which are singletons. The ten largest clones take up approximately 0.85% of the sample. Sequenced: naive CD8+ T cells from blood, with Jurkat cell RNA spiked in. The cell subset or site label corresponds to: FACS-sorted CD8+CD4-CCR7+CD45RA+ naive T cells. The receptors shown here come from a human donor in good health. Some libraries in this study had Jurkat cell RNA spiked in.

J is TRBJ1-1 and V is TRBV2, with D unresolved. This CDR3 is built from 12 residues. Germline CDR1 SNHLY, CDR2 FYNNEI. V was cut by 11 bases and J by 4 bases, with 14 bases left in between. CDR3 residues: CAGSGGGTEAFF. CDR3 coding DNA: TGTGCCGGCTCAGGTGGAGGCACTGAAGCTTTCTTT.

This clonotype was counted many times. This chain joins TRBV7-9 and TRBJ2-5, with D possibly TRBD2 on 6 matching bases. This CDR3 comprises 15 residues. Germline-derived CDR1 and CDR2 are SEHNR and FQNEAQ (reference sequence). Deletions cut 1 base from V and 1 base from J, with 10 bases between. CDR3 in amino acids: CASSLVVGSQETQYF. The CDR3 DNA sequence: TGTGCCAGCAGCTTAGTTGTCGGGAGCCAAGAGACCCAGTACTTC.

This clonotype was seen repeatedly, ten times or more. The chain links TRBV12-3 or TRBV12-4 to TRBJ1-1; a weak D match, TRBD1 (6 bases). Trimming removed 3 bases at V and 4 bases at J, with 12 bases between. This CDR3 contains 14 residues. This CDR3 reads CASSFPGVFTEAFF. CDR3 bases: TGTGCCAGCAGTTTCCCAGGGGTTTTCACTGAAGCTTTCTTT.

This clonotype was counted only a few times. CDR3 in amino acids: CAAHRGTNTEAFF. The CDR3 DNA reads as TGTGCCGCCCACAGGGGAACGAACACTGAAGCTTTCTTT. This chain joins TRBV12-3 or TRBV12-4 and TRBJ1-1; 7 positions match TRBD1. The J segment lost 1 base and the V segment lost 11 bases, leaving 7 bases of the junction unmatched. The CDR3 contains 13 residues.

This clonotype came up many times. The CDR3 sequence is CASSEDRGLPGNEQFF. CDR3 DNA sequence: TGTGCCAGCAGTGAAGACAGGGGGCTGCCCGGGAATGAGCAGTTCTTC. The rearrangement joins TRBV6-1 to TRBJ2-1; 9 bases are a match to TRBD1. Trimming cost V 1 base and J 7 bases; bases outside gene matches: 8. The CDR3 is 16 amino acids. Germline CDR1 reads MNHNS; CDR2 reads SASEGT.

This clonotype has a count of ten or more. The V and J genes are TRBV7-2 and TRBJ2-7; D ambiguous. V was trimmed by 4 bases and J by 2 bases, leaving 9 bases between them. This CDR3 comprises 13 residues. Germline V gene lookup returns CDR1 SGHTA and CDR2 FQGNSA. CDR3 sequence reads: CASSSRRPYEQYF. The CDR3, as DNA: TGTGCCAGCAGCTCCCGGAGACCCTACGAGCAGTACTTC.

A note on this clonotype: A much larger clone lies one base from this, so it may be a read error. This CDR3 fails to terminate in the conserved phenylalanine or tryptophan, so it likely reflects a read error. The V call is TRBV25-1, the J call TRBJ2-1; D gene unclear. The V gene lost 4 bases and the J gene lost 2 bases, with 12 bases spanning the gap. CDR1 is MGHDK and CDR2 is SYGVNS in the germline V gene. The CDR3 runs to 15 residues. The CDR3 sequence: CASSAQSDTYNEQFS. The CDR3 bases are TGTGCCAGCAGTGCGCAATCAGATACCTACAATGAGCAGTTCTCC.

The sample holds one count of this clonotype. A much bigger clone sits one base away, suggesting this may be a read error. The V call is TRBV13, the J call TRBJ2-7; D could derive from TRBD1 or TRBD2 (5 bases each). The CDR3 covers 15 residues. Germline V gives CDR1 PRHDT, CDR2 FYEKMQ (reference sequence). CDR3 loop: CASSPSWGTVYGQYF. For the CDR3, the DNA is TGTGCCAGCAGCCCTAGTTGGGGGACGGTCTACGGGCAGTACTTC. The full variable domain, rest sourced from reference TRBV13 and TRBJ2-7, is AAGVIQSPRHLIKEKRETATLKCYPIPRHDTVYWYQQGPGQDPQFLISFYEKMQSDKGSIPDRFSAQQFSDYHSELNMSSLELGDSALYFCASSPSWGTVYGQYFGPGTRLTVT.

This clonotype has more than one count but fewer than ten. A read error may account for a junction end that differs from germline. The V gene is TRBV13, the J gene TRBJ2-7; TRBD1 aligns across 8 bases. Looked up from germline, CDR1 is PRHDT and CDR2 is FYEKMQ (reference sequence). The CDR3 consists of 13 residues. The CDR3 reads CACSPDRAHEQYF. In DNA form, the CDR3 reads TGTGCCTGCAGCCCGGACAGGGCCCACGAGCAGTACTTC.

This chain's CDR3 is CASSGRQTGGAGYTEAFF. DNA for the CDR3: TGTGCCAGCAGTGGACGCCAGACAGGGGGCGCGGGGTACACTGAAGCTTTCTTT. The J gene is TRBJ1-1, the V gene TRBV6-1; 10 bases align to TRBD1. The junction had 14 bases not matched to a gene; V was cut back by 4 bases and J by 3 bases. CDR1 is MNHNS, CDR2 SASEGT, per germline. The CDR3 consists of 18 residues.

This clonotype has ten or more counts. J is TRBJ2-7 and V is TRBV19; D perhaps matches TRBD1 (6 bases). The ends were cut back, 5 bases at V and 5 bases at J, with 13 bases in the middle. This CDR3 comprises 13 residues. Germline CDR1 reads LNHDA; CDR2 reads SQIVND (reference sequence). The CDR3 DNA follows: TGTGCCAGTAGTGCTAGCACAGGGAACGAGCAGTACTTC. Translated: CASSASTGNEQYF.

This clonotype has ten or more counts. The J gene is TRBJ2-2, the V gene TRBV6-5; 7 bases are shared with TRBD2. V trimming: 4 bases; J trimming: 4 bases; junction bases outside the gene matches: 6. Germline V gives CDR1 MNHEY, CDR2 SVGAGI. The CDR3 loop spans 15 amino acids. The CDR3 here is CASSWSGAGTGELFF. The CDR3 DNA is TGTGCCAGCAGTTGGAGCGGGGCCGGCACCGGGGAGCTGTTTTTT.

Comment on this clonotype: This may come from a read error, since a much larger clone is one base off. The CDR3 does not close with the conserved phenylalanine or tryptophan, likely indicating a read error. The chain links TRBV14 to TRBJ1-2; D perhaps matches TRBD1 (5 bases). V lost 1 base to trimming and J lost 4 bases, with 7 bases between them. CDR1 SGHDN and CDR2 FVKESK come from the germline V gene. The CDR3 contains 13 residues. DNA of the CDR3: TGTGCCAGCAGCCAAGGGGACCTCTATGGCTACACCCTC. It encodes CASSQGDLYGYTL.

About this clonotype: This could be a read error, since a much larger clone is one nucleotide away. The V gene is TRBV12-3 or TRBV12-4, the J gene TRBJ2-5, with 7 bases fitting TRBD1. This CDR3 spans 13 amino acids. The J segment lost 7 bases and the V segment lost 6 bases, leaving 8 bases of the junction unmatched. For the CDR3, the DNA is TGTGCCAGCAGCTATGCGCAGGGGGTGACCCAGTACTTC. Protein product: CASSYAQGVTQYF.

In regard to this clonotype: Possible read error: a much larger clone is one base away. The rearrangement links TRBV28 to TRBJ2-5; 11 bases map to TRBD1. Germline V CDR1 and CDR2: MDHEN, SYDVKM. The CDR3 length is 16 residues. Written as DNA, the CDR3 is TGTGCCAGCAGCCTACTGGACAGGGGGCCTCAAGAGACCCAGTGCTTC. Protein product: CASSLLDRGPQETQCF. Together with reference TRBV28 and TRBJ2-5, the CDR3 gives the full variable domain: DVKVTQSSRYLVKRTGEKVFLECVQDMDHENMFWYRQDPGLGLRLIYFSYDVKMKEKGDIPEGYSVSREKKERFSLILESASTNQTSMYLCASSLLDRGPQETQCFGPGTRLLVL.

With respect to this clonotype: A much bigger clone sits one base away, suggesting this may be a read error. V gene TRBV29-1 combines with J gene TRBJ2-5; no clear D. Germline V CDR1 and CDR2: SQVTM, ANQGSEA. The CDR3 covers 12 residues. CDR3 bases: TGCAGCGCTCTGGACGGTCAAGGGACCCAGTACTTC. Protein: CSALDGQGTQYF.

Many counts were recorded for this clonotype. This chain's CDR3 is CAWSVLHGVDEQFF. The CDR3 coding sequence is TGTGCCTGGAGTGTACTGCATGGGGTCGATGAGCAGTTCTTC. The chain carries TRBV30 and TRBJ2-1; D is ambiguous. CDR3 size: 14 residues. V lost 0 bases, J lost 8 bases, and 14 bases lay in between. In germline, CDR1 is GTSNPN, CDR2 SVGIG (reference sequence).

In its sample, this clonotype was seen many times. The V gene is TRBV27, the J gene TRBJ2-4; D might be TRBD1 (6 bases). Germline CDR1 is MNHEY and CDR2 is SMNVEV (reference sequence). This CDR3 is 15 amino acids long. Trimming took 5 bases from V and 6 from J, leaving 17 bases between them. The CDR3 reads CASSPFDRSTNIQYF. The CDR3 DNA follows: TGTGCCAGCAGTCCGTTTGACAGGTCCACAAACATTCAGTACTTC.

This clonotype has at least ten counts. The V gene is TRBV14, the J gene TRBJ1-1, with D unclear. CDR3 length: 16 residues. The V end was cut by 0 bases, the J end by 2 bases, with 13 bases between. The germline V gene encodes CDR1 SGHDN and CDR2 FVKESK. CDR3 amino acids: CASSQEHRPYNTEAFF. The CDR3 coding sequence is TGTGCCAGCAGCCAAGAGCACCGACCCTACAACACTGAAGCTTTCTTT. Supplemented by reference TRBV14 and TRBJ1-1, the full variable domain reads EAGVTQFPSHSVIEKGQTVTLRCDPISGHDNLYWYRRVMGKEIKFLLHFVKESKQDESGMPNNRFLAERTGGTYSTLKVQPAELEDSGVYFCASSQEHRPYNTEAFFGQGTRLTVV.

Worth noting for this clonotype: A much larger clone sits a single nucleotide away, making a read error possible. The chain uses TRBV28 and TRBJ2-7; no firm D call. V lost 9 bases, J lost 2 bases, and 14 bases lay in between. This CDR3 comprises 13 residues. Germline CDR1 reads MDHEN; CDR2 reads SYDVKM. In DNA form, the CDR3 reads TGTGCCAGAAGGTCGACGGGCCCCTACGAGCAGTACTTC. Protein: CARRSTGPYEQYF.

There are many counts of this clonotype. This sequence joins TRBV7-9 and TRBJ2-2; D call uncertain. The CDR3 is 14 amino acids. CDR1 is SEHNR and CDR2 is FQNEAQ in the germline V gene (reference sequence). With 2 bases removed from V and 4 bases from J, the gap between germline ends came to 8 bases. CDR3 DNA sequence: TGTGCCAGCAGCTTAACGGAGATCACCGGGGAGCTGTTTTTT. It yields the protein CASSLTEITGELFF.

Comments on this clonotype: A much larger clone differs from this one at a single base, so this may be a read error. The chain uses TRBV7-9 and TRBJ1-5; D perhaps matches TRBD1 (5 bases). The germline V gene has CDR1 SEHNR and CDR2 FQNEAQ (reference sequence). The V gene lost 7 bases and the J gene lost 3 bases, with 22 bases spanning the gap. The CDR3 length is 17 residues. CDR3 residues: CASTASDSHAPNQPQHF. The CDR3 region has the DNA TGTGCCAGCACCGCTTCAGACAGCCACGCACCCAATCAGCCCCAGCATTTT.

This clonotype was seen repeatedly, ten times or more. J is TRBJ2-7 and V is TRBV6-6; possible D gene TRBD2, 6 bases. Looked up from germline, CDR1 is MNHNY and CDR2 is SVGAGI (reference sequence). CDR3 length: 15 residues. Trimming cost V 0 bases and J 6 bases, with 15 bases left between them. CDR3 in DNA: TGTGCCAGCAGTTACTCACACGACGGGACTTCCGAGCAGTACTTC. Its translation is CASSYSHDGTSEQYF.